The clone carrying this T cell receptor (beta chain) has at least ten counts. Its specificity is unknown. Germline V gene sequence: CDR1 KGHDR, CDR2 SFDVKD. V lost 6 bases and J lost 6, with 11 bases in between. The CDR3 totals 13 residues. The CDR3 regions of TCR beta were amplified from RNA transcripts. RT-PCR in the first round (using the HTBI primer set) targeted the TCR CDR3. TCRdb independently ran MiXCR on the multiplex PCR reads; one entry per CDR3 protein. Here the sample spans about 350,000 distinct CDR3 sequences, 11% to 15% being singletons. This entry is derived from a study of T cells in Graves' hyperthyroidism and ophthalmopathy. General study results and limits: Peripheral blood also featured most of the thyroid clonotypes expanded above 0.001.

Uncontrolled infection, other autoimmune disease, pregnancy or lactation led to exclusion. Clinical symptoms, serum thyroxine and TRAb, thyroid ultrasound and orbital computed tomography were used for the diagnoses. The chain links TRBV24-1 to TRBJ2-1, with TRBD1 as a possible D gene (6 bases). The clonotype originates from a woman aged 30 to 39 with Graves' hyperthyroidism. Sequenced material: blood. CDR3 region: CATSRGGSNEQFF. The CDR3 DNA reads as TGTGCCACCAGTCGAGGGGGAAGCAATGAGCAGTTCTTC.